This T cell receptor (beta chain) was found in a study of regulatory T cells in long-lasting Graves disease. J gave up 5 bases and V 7 bases, and 13 bases lay outside the gene matches. This CDR3 has 16 residues. Germline CDR1 reads SGHVS; CDR2 reads FNYEAQ. Time point reported: newly diagnosed GD, antithyroid drugs for less than 3 months. PBMC-derived RNA was used for the TCR library. Assembly of TCR beta libraries relied on iRepertoire HTBI primers together with Arm-PCR of CDR3 regions. MiXCR was run by TCRdb on the multiplex PCR reads, yielding one entry per CDR3 protein. The top ten hold around 15% of the sample, which has 410,000 or so distinct CDR3 sequences, 15% seen once. This clonotype was seen ten or more times. Separately, the same data were catalogued under a study of T cells in Graves' hyperthyroidism and ophthalmopathy.

This specimen consisted of peripheral blood mononuclear cells (PBMCs), obtained at new diagnosis, from a patient treated with antithyroid drugs. The rearrangement uses TRBV7-6 and TRBJ2-5; 10 bases are a match to TRBD2. The source is a woman aged 30 to 39 with Graves disease. The CDR3 bases are TGTGCCAGCACCCTTTTTCCAGCGGGAGGGTACGAGACCCAGTACTTC. Its protein product is CASTLFPAGGYETQYF.